This T cell receptor (beta chain) appears in the sequencing data of a study of human T cells and chemical hapten exposure. Germline CDR1 reads DFQATT; CDR2 reads SNEGSKA (reference sequence). The CDR3 contains 14 residues. The germline V and J ends were trimmed by 6 bases and 6 bases, with 17 bases remaining between them. Individual cDNA molecules in this library carried unique molecular identifiers. TCRdb redid the calling of the RACE reads with MiXCR, one entry per CDR3 protein. The table has fewer than 65,000 distinct CDR3 sequences, around a tenth seen once. In this sample, this clonotype turned up a few times. Stated time point: pre-sensitization, week 0. The treatment is: therapeutic diphenylcyclopropenone sensitization with weekly scalp DPC. Each patch test followed a blood draw.

The receptor comes from a woman aged 40 to 55 with alopecia areata. Some clones in this sample may be carry-over from other donors' samples. The sample consisted of whole blood, taken in connection with sensitization to the hapten diphenylcyclopropenone (DPC). The chain uses TRBV20-1 and TRBJ1-4, with D perhaps TRBD1 (6 bases). CDR3 protein: CSALRRRGDEKLFF. The CDR3 region has the DNA TGCAGTGCCCTCCGAAGGAGGGGGGATGAAAAACTGTTTTTT.